A single sample is the source of the 11 T cell receptor beta chains below, sequenced in a study of regulatory T cells in long-lasting Graves disease. Time point denoted: newly diagnosed GD, antithyroid drugs for less than 3 months. Extracted PBMC RNA gave rise to the TCR library. With iRepertoire HTBI primers and Arm-PCR of CDR3 regions, TCR beta libraries were built. Using its own MiXCR run on the multiplex PCR reads, TCRdb lists one record per CDR3 protein. The sample gives 510,000 or so distinct CDR3 sequences, more than 10% of which show up once; approximately 9.6% is in the top ten. The same sample was also studied in work on T cells in Graves' hyperthyroidism and ophthalmopathy.

Source: peripheral blood mononuclear cells (PBMCs), taken at new diagnosis, from a patient treated with antithyroid drugs. These receptors originate from a woman between 25 and 40 years old with Graves disease.

The sample holds a few counts of this clonotype. The chain uses TRBV20-1 and TRBJ1-1; 11 bases map to TRBD1. V lost 1 base and J lost 4; bases outside the gene matches: 11. CDR1 and CDR2 (germline): DFQATT, SNEGSKA (reference sequence). The CDR3 covers 17 residues. Here the CDR3 reads CSARVLKTGTGGTEAFF. DNA for the CDR3: TGCAGTGCTAGAGTCCTTAAAACCGGGACAGGGGGCACTGAAGCTTTCTTT.

This clonotype has ten or more counts. The gene calls are TRBV18 and TRBJ1-2, with D hard to call. The CDR3 is made up of 13 amino acids. V was pared by 5 bases and J by 0 bases, with 7 bases between. CDR1 is KGHSH and CDR2 is LQKENI in the germline V gene. The CDR3 coding sequence is TGTGCCAGCTCAAGGCCGTCTAACTATGGCTACACCTTC. Residues: CASSRPSNYGYTF.

Comment on this clonotype: One junction end disagrees with the germline gene, perhaps due to a read error. The V gene is TRBV28, the J gene TRBJ2-1, with 8 bases aligning to TRBD1. Germline values: CDR1 MDHEN, CDR2 SYDVKM. The CDR3 loop spans 22 amino acids. In DNA form, the CDR3 reads TGTGCCAGCAGTTTCTTCTTGGAGGTTTCTTCCTTAGACAGGGGCGGGTACAATGAGCAGCTCTTC. Encoded protein: CASSFFLEVSSLDRGGYNEQLF. The whole variable domain, filled in from reference TRBV28 and TRBJ2-1, reads DVKVTQSSRYLVKRTGEKVFLECVQDMDHENMFWYRQDPGLGLRLIYFSYDVKMKEKGDIPEGYSVSREKKERFSLILESASTNQTSMYLCASSFFLEVSSLDRGGYNEQLFGPGTRLTVL.

This sequence joins TRBV24-1 and TRBJ2-1, with 11 bases lining up with TRBD2. Germline trimming cut 6 bases from V and 7 bases from J; bases unmatched to any gene: 7. This CDR3 spans 15 amino acids. CDR1 KGHDR and CDR2 SFDVKD come from the germline V gene. The CDR3 DNA is TGTGCCACCAGTCCAATAGCGGGAGGGACAAATGAGCAGTTCTTC. Its translation is CATSPIAGGTNEQFF.

This clonotype was observed a few times. The junction differs from germline at one of its ends, possibly a read error. This chain connects TRBV6-2 or TRBV6-3 to TRBJ1-1, with TRBD1 identical over 7 bases. Germline V CDR1 and CDR2: MNHEY, SVGEGT. The CDR3 runs to 14 residues. The CDR3 region is CAGSDDRVYTEAFF. CDR3 in DNA: TGTGCCGGCAGTGATGACAGGGTGTACACTGAAGCTTTCTTT.

This clonotype showed up many times. The rearrangement links TRBV24-1 to TRBJ2-1; 9 positions match TRBD2. This CDR3 region has 15 residues. Germline lookup yields CDR1 KGHDR and CDR2 SFDVKD. Trimming cost V 7 bases and J 1 base; bases outside gene matches: 4. The CDR3 is CATSLSGSSYNEQFF. CDR3 nucleotide sequence: TGTGCCACCAGCCTTAGCGGGAGTTCCTACAATGAGCAGTTCTTC.

Many counts were recorded for this clonotype. The chain carries TRBV7-9 and TRBJ2-7, with D perhaps matching TRBD1 (6 bases). The V and J ends lost 4 bases and 10 bases respectively, with 17 bases between them. CDR3 length: 13 residues. From germline, CDR1 is SEHNR and CDR2 FQNEAQ (reference sequence). Here the CDR3 reads CASSYPGDKDQYF. The CDR3 DNA reads TGTGCCAGCAGCTATCCAGGGGACAAGGATCAGTACTTC.

There are a few counts of this clonotype. CDR3 in amino acids: CASSYRQFYEQYF. The DNA for the CDR3 is TGTGCCAGCAGTTACCGCCAGTTCTACGAGCAGTACTTC. The chain recombines TRBV6-2 or TRBV6-3 with TRBJ2-7, with no clear D. Trimming pared 2 bases from V and 3 bases from J, leaving 8 bases between. Germline CDR1 MNHEY, CDR2 SVGEGT. The CDR3 extends over 13 amino acids.

This clonotype was seen only a few times. The chain carries TRBV30 and TRBJ2-7, with TRBD2 matching 11 bases. Trimming took 5 bases from V and 3 from J; bases not matched to a gene: 3. The CDR3 loop spans 13 amino acids. Germline V gene sequence: CDR1 GTSNPN, CDR2 SVGIG (reference sequence). As DNA, the CDR3 is TGTGCCTGGGGGACTAGCGGCAGCTACGAGCAGTACTTC. This codes for CAWGTSGSYEQYF.

This clonotype came up many times. The chain couples TRBV6-5 to TRBJ2-5, with a weak D call TRBD2 (6 bases). Trimming pared 2 bases from V and 4 bases from J, leaving 14 bases between. CDR3 size: 15 residues. Germline V gene lookup returns CDR1 MNHEY and CDR2 SVGAGI. Here the CDR3 reads CASSYPRLVRETQYF. The CDR3 DNA reads as TGTGCCAGCAGTTACCCCCGACTAGTTCGAGAGACCCAGTACTTC.

This clonotype was picked up a small number of times. J is TRBJ2-1 and V is TRBV7-9, with unresolved D. The CDR3 extends over 12 amino acids. CDR1 and CDR2 from the germline V gene are SEHNR and FQNEAQ (reference sequence). CDR3 sequence reads: CSSSLTRIEQFF. DNA for the CDR3: TGTTCAAGCAGCTTGACTCGAATTGAGCAGTTCTTC.